The 22 T cell receptor beta chains listed next were all sequenced from one sample in a study of response to subunit inactivated influenza vaccine. TCRdb reanalysed the RT-PCR reads using MiXCR and keeps one entry per CDR3 protein. The repertoire holds 500,000 to 550,000 distinct CDR3 sequences, with around 7.7% as singletons. Sequenced here: PBMCs from blood, sampled roughly 24 months after vaccination. All receptors come from a man aged 50-75 years who received an inactivated influenza vaccine.

The chain carries TRBV12-3 or TRBV12-4 and TRBJ2-6; D is unclear. V was shortened by 5 bases and J by 0 bases, with 5 bases between the two germline ends. The CDR3 has 14 residues. CDR3 coding DNA: TGTGCCAGCAGTGTTGGCTCTGGGGCCAACGTCCTGACTTTC. It yields the protein CASSVGSGANVLTF.

This clonotype was seen a handful of times. The chain uses TRBV27 and TRBJ2-7; TRBD1 is a possible D gene (6 bases). This CDR3 is 14 amino acids long. From germline, CDR1 is MNHEY and CDR2 SMNVEV (reference sequence). The V gene lost 6 bases and the J gene lost 0 bases, with 12 bases spanning the gap. CDR3 sequence reads: CASRRTVLSYEQYF. CDR3 DNA sequence: TGTGCCAGCAGGAGGACAGTCCTCTCCTACGAGCAGTACTTC.

V usage is TRBV12-3 or TRBV12-4 and J usage is TRBJ1-4; D is unclear. The CDR3 is 14 residues long. V lost 5 bases to trimming and J lost 3 bases, with 10 bases between them. The CDR3 bases are TGTGCCAGCAGTCCCGGCCGGGCTAATGAAAAACTGTTTTTT. Protein product: CASSPGRANEKLFF.

This clonotype was seen a single time. A read error is possible here, since a much larger clone lies one base away. This rearrangement joins TRBV7-2 to TRBJ1-5, with D hard to call. The CDR3 covers 15 residues. CDR1 is SGHTA and CDR2 is FQGNSA in the germline V gene. CDR3 amino acids: CASSPQAGHNHPQHF. The CDR3 DNA reads as TGTGCCAGCAGCCCCCAGGCGGGCCACAATCATCCCCAGCATTTT.

The rearrangement links TRBV12-3 or TRBV12-4 to TRBJ1-6, with TRBD1 as a possible D gene (6 bases). Between the trimmed V and J ends, which lost 10 bases and 7 bases, there was a span of 23 bases. This CDR3 contains 16 residues. This CDR3 is CATFLGGQNINSPLHF. For the CDR3, the DNA is TGTGCCACCTTTCTTGGGGGGCAAAATATAAATTCACCCCTCCACTTT.

This clonotype was counted many times. This chain connects TRBV28 to TRBJ2-3, with no clear D. The CDR3 has 13 residues. Looked up from germline, CDR1 is MDHEN and CDR2 is SYDVKM. V lost 6 bases, J lost 1 base, and 8 bases lay in between. CDR3 coding DNA: TGTGCCAGCAGCTCCCCTGGCACAGATACGCAGTATTTT. It yields the protein CASSSPGTDTQYF.

V gene TRBV9 combines with J gene TRBJ2-3; D possibly corresponds to TRBD2 (6 bases). This CDR3 has 15 residues. The V end was cut by 3 bases, the J end by 2 bases, with 13 bases between. CDR1 and CDR2 from the germline V gene are SGDLS and YYNGEE. The DNA for the CDR3 is TGTGCCAGCAGCGCTTCGGGGGTTTACACAGATACGCAGTATTTT. Translated, it gives CASSASGVYTDTQYF.

This clonotype occurred many times. The V and J genes are TRBV5-1 and TRBJ2-3; 10 positions agree with TRBD1. Germline V CDR1 and CDR2: SGHRS, YFSETQ. This CDR3 spans 16 amino acids. V was pared by 4 bases and J by 3 bases, with 8 bases of the junction left unmatched. The CDR3 here is CASSHGQGGRTDTQYF. The CDR3 nucleotides read TGCGCCAGCAGCCACGGACAGGGGGGACGGACAGATACGCAGTATTTT. Using reference TRBV5-1 and TRBJ2-3 for the parts outside the CDR3, the full variable domain is KAGVTQTPRYLIKTRGQQVTLSCSPISGHRSVSWYQQTPGQGLQFLFEYFSETQRNKGNFPGRFSGRQFSNSRSEMNVSTLELGDSALYLCASSHGQGGRTDTQYFGPGTRLTVL.

The chain joins TRBV4-3 to TRBJ2-1; TRBD1 aligns across 11 bases. V lost 2 bases and J lost 6; bases outside the gene matches: 6. The CDR3 contains 16 residues. CDR1 is LGHNA and CDR2 is YSLEER in the germline V gene. CDR3 residues: CASSQLGTGGSNEQFF. As DNA, the CDR3 is TGCGCCAGCAGCCAACTCGGGACAGGGGGAAGCAATGAGCAGTTCTTC.

In its sample, this clonotype was seen a few times. This rearrangement joins TRBV10-3 to TRBJ2-3, with TRBD1 identical over 11 bases. CDR3 length: 17 residues. J gave up 4 bases and V 2 bases, and 8 bases lay outside the gene matches. In germline, CDR1 is ENHRY, CDR2 SYGVKD. This chain's CDR3 is CAISEHLPGQGADTQYF. CDR3 coding DNA: TGTGCCATCAGTGAGCACCTACCGGGACAGGGGGCAGATACGCAGTATTTT.

This clonotype was counted between two and nine times. The chain combines TRBV15 with TRBJ1-1, with TRBD1 matching over 9 bases. V was clipped by 0 bases and J by 7 bases; unmatched bases: 12. The length of the CDR3 is 17 residues. The V gene's germline CDR1 is LNHNV and CDR2 YYDKDF (reference sequence). CDR3 residues: CATSRDLIPGTGIEAFF. The DNA for the CDR3 is TGTGCCACCAGCAGAGATCTGATTCCCGGGACAGGGATTGAAGCTTTCTTT. Full variable domain (remainder filled in from reference TRBV15 and TRBJ1-1): DAMVIQNPRYQVTQFGKPVTLSCSQTLNHNVMYWYQQKSSQAPKLLFHYYDKDFNNEADTPDNFQSRRPNTSFCFLDIRSPGLGDTAMYLCATSRDLIPGTGIEAFFGQGTRLTVV.

This clonotype was counted only a few times. The V and J genes are TRBV12-3 or TRBV12-4 and TRBJ2-3, with 7 bases identical to TRBD1. V lost 4 bases to trimming and J lost 4 bases; unmatched junction nucleotides: 5. This CDR3 comprises 14 residues. The CDR3, as DNA: TGTGCCAGCAGTTCCTACACAGGGGCAGATACGCAGTATTTT. Its protein product is CASSSYTGADTQYF.

This clonotype was recorded at least ten times. The J gene is TRBJ2-3, the V gene TRBV15; perhaps TRBD1 as D (5 bases). The CDR3 loop spans 13 amino acids. CDR1 LNHNV and CDR2 YYDKDF come from the germline V gene (reference sequence). Trimming left V 1 base short and J 7 bases short, with 9 bases between. CDR3 protein: CATSRATGNTQYF. CDR3 sequence (DNA): TGTGCCACCAGCAGAGCTACAGGAAATACGCAGTATTTT.

This clonotype has at least ten counts. One end of the junction does not line up with germline, which may come from a read error. The chain combines TRBV12-3 or TRBV12-4 with TRBJ1-2, with 12 positions matching TRBD1. CDR3 length equals 14 residues. CDR3 nucleotide sequence: TGTGCCAGTAGTTTGAGGGACAGGGGGCAGGGCTACACCTTC. This codes for CASSLRDRGQGYTF.

This clonotype showed up just a few times. The chain combines TRBV20-1 with TRBJ1-4; D possibly corresponds to TRBD1 (6 bases). The CDR3 extends over 18 amino acids. The V and J ends lost 2 bases and 5 bases respectively, with 24 bases between them. Germline-derived CDR1 and CDR2 are DFQATT and SNEGSKA (reference sequence). CDR3 loop: CSARPALGQTQMNEKLFF. CDR3 coding DNA: TGCAGTGCTAGACCTGCCCTCGGACAGACCCAAATGAATGAAAAACTGTTTTTT.

This clonotype came up many times. The V call is TRBV11-2, the J call TRBJ2-1; the D gene is possibly TRBD1 (6 bases). The germline V gene encodes CDR1 SGHAT and CDR2 FQNNGV. V was clipped by 1 base and J by 4 bases, with 17 bases between them. The CDR3 is 17 amino acids. CDR3 sequence reads: CASSLVRGRARYNEQFF. CDR3 nucleotide sequence: TGTGCCAGCAGCTTAGTCAGGGGTAGGGCACGATACAATGAGCAGTTCTTC.

The chain employs TRBV27 and TRBJ2-7; the D is unclear. In germline, CDR1 is MNHEY, CDR2 SMNVEV (reference sequence). Trimming cost V 0 bases and J 4 bases, with 13 bases left between them. CDR3 size: 15 residues. The CDR3 DNA reads as TGTGCCAGCAGTTTATCCGTCGGCGCAGTTTACGAGCAGTACTTC. Translating it yields CASSLSVGAVYEQYF.

This clonotype appeared many times. The chain carries TRBV6-5 and TRBJ2-7, with D possibly TRBD2 on 6 matching bases. Germline CDR1 and CDR2: MNHEY and SVGAGI. Trimming took 0 bases from V and 3 from J, leaving 15 bases between them. This CDR3 spans 16 amino acids. As DNA, the CDR3 is TGTGCCAGCAGTTACTCGATTGCGGGGACGATCTACGAGCAGTACTTC. This translates into CASSYSIAGTIYEQYF.

This clonotype has just a few counts. The chain carries TRBV12-3 or TRBV12-4 and TRBJ2-3; 16 nucleotides align to TRBD2. V lost 7 bases to trimming and J lost 4 bases; unmatched junction nucleotides: 2. This CDR3 has 15 amino acids. The CDR3 reads CASTGLAGGPDTQYF. CDR3 in DNA: TGTGCCAGCACGGGACTAGCGGGGGGGCCAGATACGCAGTATTTT.

This chain joins TRBV5-4 and TRBJ2-3; tentative D call: TRBD1 (5 bases). The CDR3 contains 17 residues. Germline assignment: CDR1 SGHNT and CDR2 YYREEE (reference sequence). Trimming removed 2 bases from V and 0 bases from J, with 16 bases in between. This CDR3 reads CASSLRAGRQSTDTQYF. The CDR3 nucleotides read TGTGCCAGCAGCTTAAGAGCTGGGCGACAGAGCACAGATACGCAGTATTTT.

Concerning this clonotype: This sequence may be a read error, since a much larger clone differs from it by one base. The chain couples TRBV29-1 to TRBJ2-1; D is undetermined. The CDR3 spans 11 residues. The V gene's germline CDR1 is SQVTM and CDR2 ANQGSEA. Trimming took 7 bases from V and 5 from J, leaving 9 bases between them. The CDR3 sequence: CSADGNNEQFF. CDR3 coding DNA: TGCAGCGCTGATGGTAACAATGAGCAGTTCTTC.

This clonotype was observed many times. This rearrangement joins TRBV12-3 or TRBV12-4 to TRBJ1-1; D not certain. V was clipped by 5 bases and J by 1 base, with 11 bases between them. The CDR3 sequence is 14 residues long. CDR3 region: CASSLATPNTEAFF. Written as DNA, the CDR3 is TGTGCCAGCAGTCTTGCGACCCCGAACACTGAAGCTTTCTTT.